These T cell receptor beta chains were read from a single sample in a study of T-cell memory formation after mild COVID-19. TCRdb passed the 5' RACE reads through MiXCR, listing each CDR3 protein once. The repertoire has under 350,000 distinct CDR3 sequences, around 15% of them found once; the top ten carry 22%. Sequencing was performed on PBMCs or a T cell subset sorted from them (not recorded which). The receptors shown here come from a man aged 18 to 35 who had mild COVID-19 (a few samples of this study predate the infection). Cell type and time point are not known. CDR3s include the opening cysteine and the closing phenylalanine or tryptophan. The D gene is left open where the match is weak. Clone size appears in some rows only: once, few, many, or a class for an expanded clone.

CDR3aa	CDR3nt	j_gene	abundance	len	v_gene	d_gene
CATSKRVTGIEAFF	TGTGCCACCAGCAAGAGGGTCACAGGGATTGAAGCTTTCTTT	TRBJ1-1	few	14	TRBV15	.
CASGRPQETQYF	TGTGCCAGCGGCAGGCCCCAAGAGACCCAGTACTTC	TRBJ2-5	few	12	TRBV12-3/TRBV12-4	.
CASSERGRNNSPLHF	TGTGCCAGTAGTGAGAGGGGGAGGAATAATTCACCCCTCCACTTT	TRBJ1-6	.	15	TRBV19	.
CASSFNGGYGYTF	TGTGCCAGCAGCTTTAATGGAGGGTATGGCTACACCTTC	TRBJ1-2	few	13	TRBV7-2	.
CASSLGYQESSPLHF	TGCGCCAGCAGCTTGGGGTACCAGGAGAGTTCACCCCTCCACTTT	TRBJ1-6	few	15	TRBV5-1	.
CASSLGRASYGYTF	TGTGCCAGCAGCTTAGGCAGGGCTAGCTATGGCTACACCTTC	TRBJ1-2	few	14	TRBV7-2	.
CASSAADSYGYTF	TGTGCCAGCAGCGCAGCGGACAGCTATGGCTACACCTTC	TRBJ1-2	few	13	TRBV9	.
CASGRGVDQPQHF	TGTGCCAGTGGGAGGGGGGTCGATCAGCCCCAGCATTTT	TRBJ1-5	.	13	TRBV9	.
CASSIWTSSTDTQYF	TGTGCCAGCAGCATCTGGACTTCTAGCACAGATACGCAGTATTTT	TRBJ2-3	many	15	TRBV5-6	.
CASSRGGTANTEAFF	TGCGCCAGCAGCCGCGGTGGGACAGCGAACACTGAAGCTTTCTTT	TRBJ1-1	.	15	TRBV5-1	TRBD1
CASSAQRGEGTEAFF	TGTGCCAGCAGCGCGCAGAGGGGTGAGGGCACTGAAGCTTTCTTT	TRBJ1-1	.	15	TRBV6-1	.
CASSLIAYEQYF	TGTGCCAGCAGCTTGATAGCCTACGAGCAGTACTTC	TRBJ2-7	.	12	TRBV5-6	.
CASSLAQGSYNEQFF	TGTGCCAGCAGCTTAGCGCAGGGCTCCTACAATGAGCAGTTCTTC	TRBJ2-1	.	15	TRBV7-9	.
CASSSPGEETQYF	TGCGCCAGCAGCTCTCCAGGGGAGGAGACCCAGTACTTC	TRBJ2-5	many	13	TRBV5-1	.
CASSGDGGGTETQYF	TGTGCCAGCAGCGGAGATGGGGGGGGTACGGAGACCCAGTACTTC	TRBJ2-5	.	15	TRBV9	TRBD2